Each of the 21 T cell receptor beta chains below was sequenced from the same sample in a study of vaccination effects on CD4 cells after COVID-19. Sequencing was preceded by expansion of antigen-specific CD4+ T cells with viral peptide pools in the ViraFEST assay. Subsequent to 10 days of culture, CD4+ T cells were isolated. Between March and December 2020, the person had a SARS-CoV-2 infection that PCR confirmed. No antigen is known for these receptors. Assay: immunoSEQ multiplex PCR; the TCRdb copy retains only in-frame clones and omits some. The sample carries fewer than 90,000 clones, 65% to 85% recorded once. This material consisted of CD4+ T cells from PBMCs cultured with HIV peptides, taken before COVID-19 vaccination. Subset indicated: HIV-1 Nef peptide pool negative control/reference culture. These receptors all come from a human donor who had a prior SARS-CoV-2 infection.

V gene TRBV7-3 combines with J gene TRBJ2-1; 10 bases fit TRBD2. The CDR3 runs to 15 residues. Germline trimming cut 5 bases from V and 9 bases from J; bases unmatched to any gene: 10. Germline CDR1 SGHTA, CDR2 FQGTGA. The CDR3 DNA reads TGTGCCAGCAGCCCCAGCGGGAGGGCCGATGGTGAGCAGTTCTTC. Its protein is CASSPSGRADGEQFF.

V usage is TRBV28 and J usage is TRBJ1-3, with 7 positions matching TRBD1. The CDR3 runs 15 residues. The germline gives CDR1 MDHEN, CDR2 SYDVKM. The ends lost 4 bases at V and 4 bases at J; junction bases unmatched: 7. The CDR3 bases are TGTGCCAGCAGTTCAACAGGGGTGGACGGAAACACCATATATTTT. Encoded protein: CASSSTGVDGNTIYF.

The chain links TRBV18 to TRBJ2-7, with D perhaps matching TRBD1 (6 bases). Germline loops: CDR1 KGHSH, CDR2 LQKENI. The V gene lost 6 bases and the J gene lost 0 bases, with 15 bases spanning the gap. The CDR3 has 15 amino acids. The CDR3 loop is CASSPGTISSYEQYF. CDR3 bases: TGTGCCAGCTCGCCCGGGACAATAAGCTCCTACGAGCAGTACTTC. Filled out from reference TRBV18 and TRBJ2-7, the complete variable domain reads NAGVMQNPRHLVRRRGQEARLRCSPMKGHSHVYWYRQLPEEGLKFMVYLQKENIIDESGMPKERFSAEFPKEGPSILRIQQVVRGDSAAYFCASSPGTISSYEQYFGPGTRLTVT.

V is TRBV2 and J is TRBJ2-2, with D perhaps matching TRBD2 (5 bases). From germline, CDR1 is SNHLY and CDR2 FYNNEI. The length of the CDR3 is 14 residues. V lost 11 bases and J 1 base, leaving 14 bases between the germline ends. As DNA, the CDR3 is TGTGCCTCTAGGCAGCGGATGAACACCGGGGAGCTGTTTTTT. Its translation: CASRQRMNTGELFF.

The V gene is TRBV18, the J gene TRBJ1-2; D call uncertain. Trimming took 1 base from V and 4 from J, leaving 13 bases between them. The CDR3 has 15 residues. CDR1 and CDR2 (germline): KGHSH, LQKENI. In nucleotides, the CDR3 is TGTGCCAGCTCACCACGCTCAGGAGGTGGCTATGGCTACACCTTC. This encodes CASSPRSGGGYGYTF.

The chain employs TRBV2 and TRBJ2-4; D is uncertain. From germline, CDR1 is SNHLY and CDR2 FYNNEI. V lost 5 bases and J lost 0, with 11 bases in between. The CDR3 sequence is 15 residues long. CDR3 DNA: TGTGCCAGCAGTCAAGAGACACTAGCCAAAAACATTCAGTACTTC. Translation gives CASSQETLAKNIQYF.

This clone was seen once. The chain carries TRBV6-2 or TRBV6-3 and TRBJ2-1, with D unclear. This CDR3 has 15 amino acids. Germline V gene lookup returns CDR1 MNHEY and CDR2 SVGEGT. With 2 bases removed from V and 0 bases from J, the gap between germline ends came to 8 bases. Written as DNA, the CDR3 is TGTGCCAGCAGTTACCTTGGGGTCTCCTACAATGAGCAGTTCTTC. Its protein is CASSYLGVSYNEQFF.

CDR3 amino acids: CAIRGSGTEAFF. CDR3 in DNA: TGTGCCATCAGGGGATCGGGCACTGAAGCTTTCTTT. The V gene is TRBV10-3, the J gene TRBJ1-1; no reliable D call. In germline, CDR1 is ENHRY, CDR2 SYGVKD. V was clipped by 6 bases and J by 4 bases, with 9 bases between them. This CDR3 is built from 12 residues.

The rearrangement uses TRBV7-2 and TRBJ2-1, with D possibly matching TRBD1 (6 bases). Between the trimmed V and J ends, which lost 5 bases and 10 bases, there was a span of 9 bases. The CDR3 spans 11 residues. Germline CDR1 and CDR2: SGHTA and FQGNSA. The CDR3 reads CASSPGTEQFF. The CDR3 DNA sequence: TGTGCCAGCAGCCCCGGGACAGAGCAGTTCTTC.

The rearrangement joins TRBV5-5 to TRBJ1-4, with D hard to call. There are 15 residues in the CDR3. Germline lookup yields CDR1 SGHKS and CDR2 YYEKEE (reference sequence). V was clipped by 1 base and J by 7 bases, with 14 bases between them. This chain's CDR3 is CASSLIGRPGEKLFF. The CDR3 nucleotides read TGTGCCAGCAGCTTGATAGGCAGGCCGGGTGAAAAACTGTTTTTT.

The chain is built from TRBV6-5 and TRBJ1-1; D is undetermined. This CDR3 contains 13 residues. The V end lost 7 bases, the J end lost 3 bases, and 12 bases lay between the germline ends. Germline CDR1 and CDR2: MNHEY and SVGAGI. The CDR3 sequence is CASIGPWDTEAFF. In DNA form, the CDR3 reads TGTGCCAGCATTGGCCCCTGGGACACTGAAGCTTTCTTT.

The rearrangement links TRBV18 to TRBJ2-6, with 8 bases that match TRBD1. Germline V gene sequence: CDR1 KGHSH, CDR2 LQKENI. This CDR3 has 20 amino acids. Losses at the gene ends were 4 bases for V and 0 bases for J; bases not matched to a gene: 14. The CDR3 sequence: CASSRTRPGTGHSGANVLTF. The CDR3 region has the DNA TGTGCCAGCTCACGAACCCGCCCCGGGACAGGCCACTCTGGGGCCAACGTCCTGACTTTC. Together with reference TRBV18 and TRBJ2-6, the CDR3 gives the full variable domain: NAGVMQNPRHLVRRRGQEARLRCSPMKGHSHVYWYRQLPEEGLKFMVYLQKENIIDESGMPKERFSAEFPKEGPSILRIQQVVRGDSAAYFCASSRTRPGTGHSGANVLTFGAGSRLTVL.

Only one count was recorded for this clone. The V gene is TRBV5-1, the J gene TRBJ1-6; D uncertain. Germline CDR1 reads SGHRS; CDR2 reads YFSETQ. The CDR3 covers 14 residues. Trimming took off 4 bases at V and 8 bases at J, with 13 bases between the two ends. The chain's CDR3 is CASSVSSPDSPLHF. In DNA, the CDR3 is TGCGCCAGCAGCGTGAGCAGCCCCGATTCACCCCTCCACTTT.

This clone has more than one count but fewer than ten. This chain joins TRBV18 and TRBJ2-7, with unresolved D. Germline V gene sequence: CDR1 KGHSH, CDR2 LQKENI. The CDR3 spans 14 residues. Trimming took 2 bases from V and 6 from J, leaving 14 bases between them. The CDR3: CASSPSADVGEQYF. CDR3 nucleotide sequence: TGTGCCAGCTCACCAAGCGCGGACGTTGGCGAGCAGTACTTC.

This clone was seen a single time. The chain employs TRBV12-3 or TRBV12-4 and TRBJ2-1, with 9 bases identical to TRBD1. The junction had 4 bases not matched to a gene; V was cut back by 4 bases and J by 9 bases. CDR3 size: 13 residues. CDR3 sequence reads: CASSSTGGAEQFF. Written as DNA, the CDR3 is TGTGCCAGCAGTTCGACAGGGGGAGCTGAGCAGTTCTTC.

The chain couples TRBV11-3 to TRBJ1-6; the D gene is possibly TRBD1 (6 bases). Germline V gene lookup returns CDR1 SGHNT and CDR2 YENEEA. Trimming shortened V by 5 bases and J by 5 bases, and 10 bases separated the two germline ends. The CDR3 runs 14 residues. The CDR3 spells CASSLQGNNSPLHF. The DNA for the CDR3 is TGTGCCAGCAGCCTTCAGGGGAATAATTCACCCCTCCACTTT. The entire variable domain, with the rest obtained from reference TRBV11-3 and TRBJ1-6, is as follows: EAGVVQSPRYKIIEKKQPVAFWCNPISGHNTLYWYLQNLGQGPELLIRYENEEAVDDSQLPKDRFSAERLKGVDSTLKIQPAELGDSAVYLCASSLQGNNSPLHFGNGTRLTVT.

This clone was observed a few times. The CDR3 is CASSLIGADTQYF. Written as DNA, the CDR3 is TGTGCCAGCAGCTTAATAGGTGCCGATACGCAGTATTTT. V and J are TRBV7-3 and TRBJ2-3; D gene uncertain. There are 13 residues in the CDR3. Deletions cut 1 base from V and 6 bases from J, with 8 bases between. CDR1 SGHTA and CDR2 FQGTGA come from the germline V gene.

The chain's CDR3 is CASSLDEGYGYTF. In DNA form, the CDR3 reads TGCGCCAGCAGCTTGGATGAGGGGTATGGCTACACCTTC. The chain employs TRBV5-1 and TRBJ1-2; tentatively, D is TRBD1 (5 bases). V shed 0 bases and J shed 5 bases, with 8 bases lying between them. Looked up from germline, CDR1 is SGHRS and CDR2 is YFSETQ. The CDR3 sequence is 13 residues long.

J is TRBJ2-1 and V is TRBV5-6; tentatively, D is TRBD1 (5 bases). Per the germline V gene, CDR1 is SGHDT and CDR2 is YYEEEE. This CDR3 contains 17 residues. Trimming removed 0 bases from V and 6 bases from J, with 19 bases in between. The CDR3: CASSLGSPPGPLNEQFF. The CDR3, as DNA: TGTGCCAGCAGCTTGGGGAGCCCCCCAGGGCCCCTCAATGAGCAGTTCTTC.

This clone occurred once. V and J are TRBV7-2 and TRBJ2-3, with a tentative D call TRBD2 (5 bases). The length of the CDR3 is 15 residues. Germline assignment: CDR1 SGHTA and CDR2 FQGNSA. V lost 4 bases to trimming and J lost 9 bases, with 20 bases between them. The CDR3 loop is CASSYSPTRPGTQYF. CDR3 nucleotide sequence: TGTGCCAGCAGCTACTCGCCGACCCGCCCGGGGACGCAGTATTTT.

The chain carries TRBV9 and TRBJ2-3; the D gene is possibly TRBD2 (6 bases). Germline CDR1 and CDR2: SGDLS and YYNGEE. The length of the CDR3 is 16 residues. V lost 0 bases and J 1 base, leaving 12 bases between the germline ends. The CDR3 region is CASSVDAGLGTDTQYF. In DNA form, the CDR3 reads TGTGCCAGCAGCGTAGACGCGGGGCTCGGCACAGATACGCAGTATTTT. The full variable domain, completed using reference TRBV9 and TRBJ2-3, is DSGVTQTPKHLITATGQRVTLRCSPRSGDLSVYWYQQSLDQGLQFLIQYYNGEERAKGNILERFSAQQFPDLHSELNLSSLELGDSALYFCASSVDAGLGTDTQYFGPGTRLTVL.